These T cell receptor beta chains were read from a single sample in a study of CD8 T cells in Susac syndrome. Each CDR3 protein is one row after TCRdb ran MiXCR on the immunoSEQ multiplex PCR reads. The sample lists 140,000 or so distinct CDR3 sequences, approximately 96% occurring once. Sequenced material: CD4+ T cells from PBMCs. These receptors came from a human donor with Susac syndrome. Each CDR3 is given with its conserved first and last residue. D genes are given only for firm matches. Where a row states a size, it is once, few, many or the class of an expanded clone; other rows omit it.

V,D,size,J,CDR3,DNA
TRBV20-1,.,.,TRBJ1-2,CSPGNSGPRRTF,TGCAGTCCAGGAAATAGCGGGCCTCGACGCACCTTC
TRBV5-4,TRBD2,.,TRBJ2-1,CASSFSGRGHNEQFF,TGTGCCAGCAGCTTTAGCGGGAGGGGGCACAATGAGCAGTTCTTC
TRBV7-9,TRBD1,once,TRBJ1-2,CASSPNGPTGTYGYTF,TGTGCCAGCAGCCCTAATGGACCGACAGGGACCTATGGCTACACCTTC
TRBV20-1,TRBD2,.,TRBJ2-1,CSAPHRVLGGGSNEQFF,TGCAGTGCTCCCCACCGAGTGTTGGGCGGGGGGTCGAATGAGCAGTTCTTC
TRBV15,.,.,TRBJ2-7,CATSIETGAYEQYF,TGTGCCACCAGCATCGAGACGGGGGCCTACGAGCAGTACTTC
TRBV12-3/TRBV12-4,.,.,TRBJ1-1,CASRPQSSLEAFF,TGTGCCAGCAGGCCCCAGTCGTCTCTTGAAGCTTTCTTT
TRBV20-1,.,.,TRBJ1-5,CSARGRGESNQPQHF,TGCAGTGCTAGGGGACGAGGGGAGAGCAATCAGCCCCAGCATTTT
TRBV6-2/TRBV6-3,.,.,TRBJ1-2,CASSARTGTRNYGYTF,TGTGCCAGCAGTGCTCGTACAGGGACGAGAAACTATGGCTACACCTTC
TRBV5-1,TRBD1,.,TRBJ1-1,CASSQTGGVTEAFF,TGCGCCAGCAGCCAGACAGGGGGCGTAACTGAAGCTTTCTTT
TRBV12-3/TRBV12-4,.,.,TRBJ2-6,CASSPDGTAVSSGANVLTF,TGTGCCAGCAGCCCCGACGGGACGGCCGTATCCTCTGGGGCCAACGTCCTGACTTTC
TRBV9,.,.,TRBJ2-2,CASSVEGVTGELFF,TGTGCCAGCAGCGTAGAGGGCGTCACCGGGGAGCTGTTTTTT
TRBV3-1,.,.,TRBJ1-2,CASSQAQNYGYTF,TGTGCCAGCAGCCAAGCACAGAACTATGGCTACACCTTC
TRBV29-1,.,once,TRBJ2-7,CSVVPAVGEQYF,TGCAGCGTTGTTCCGGCAGTCGGCGAGCAGTACTTC
TRBV29-1,TRBD2,.,TRBJ2-5,CSVEVSGAKAETQYF,TGCAGCGTTGAAGTTAGCGGGGCGAAAGCGGAGACCCAGTACTTC
TRBV20-1,TRBD2,.,TRBJ2-5,CSAPSGHEGGRAYF,TGCAGTGCGCCGAGCGGCCATGAAGGCGGGAGGGCTTACTTC
TRBV3-1,TRBD2,.,TRBJ2-1,CASSQVGPRGGREQFF,TGTGCCAGCAGCCAAGTGGGTCCGCGGGGGGGAAGGGAGCAGTTCTTC
TRBV28,.,.,TRBJ2-3,CASSGGTLDTQYF,TGTGCCAGCAGTGGGGGGACTCTTGATACGCAGTATTTT
TRBV25-1,TRBD1,.,TRBJ2-7,CASSKGGQVLYEQYF,TGTGCCAGCAGTAAAGGTGGACAGGTTCTTTACGAGCAGTACTTC
TRBV7-8,.,once,TRBJ2-5,CASSSPTAQYF,TGTGCCAGCAGCTCCCCCACGGCCCAGTACTTC
TRBV20-1,.,.,TRBJ2-2,CSATGSTVRSGELFF,TGCAGTGCTACCGGTAGCACCGTGAGATCCGGGGAGCTGTTTTTT
TRBV29-1,.,few,TRBJ2-7,CSAQEGASGYEQYF,TGCAGCGCCCAGGAGGGGGCATCGGGCTACGAGCAGTACTTC
TRBV2,TRBD1,.,TRBJ1-1,CASRGQGASINTEAFF,TGTGCCAGCCGGGGACAGGGGGCATCAATCAACACTGAAGCTTTCTTT
TRBV27,.,.,TRBJ1-5,CASGYQGNNQPQHF,TGTGCCAGCGGGTACCAGGGAAACAATCAGCCCCAGCATTTT
TRBV5-1,.,.,TRBJ1-2,CASSVGHELANYGYTF,TGCGCCAGCAGCGTGGGACACGAGCTAGCTAACTATGGCTACACCTTC
TRBV4-1,TRBD1,.,TRBJ1-1,CASSQPTGIAFF,TGCGCCAGCAGCCAACCGACAGGGATTGCTTTCTTT
TRBV12-3/TRBV12-4,.,.,TRBJ1-2,CASRAAVGGYTF,TGTGCCAGCAGAGCAGCGGTTGGCGGCTACACCTTC
TRBV20-1,.,.,TRBJ2-7,CSAMGVDSYEQYF,TGCAGTGCTATGGGGGTGGATTCCTACGAGCAGTACTTC
TRBV2,.,.,TRBJ1-5,CASSEDPRQPQHF,TGTGCCAGCAGTGAAGACCCACGGCAGCCCCAGCATTTT
TRBV3-1,TRBD1,.,TRBJ1-4,CASSSWDRIDEKLFF,TGTGCCAGCAGCTCTTGGGACAGGATTGATGAAAAACTGTTTTTT
TRBV25-1,.,once,TRBJ1-3,CASSEAHRARNTIYF,TGTGCCAGCAGTGAAGCCCACAGGGCGAGAAACACCATATATTTT